These T cell receptor beta chains were read from a single sample in a study of blood T cell repertoires in COVID-19. This table comes from immunoSEQ multiplex PCR, and its TCRdb copy is limited to in-frame clones, with some not included. The sample contains 150,000 or so clones, roughly 85% of which appear only once. Sequenced: PBMCs or T cells enriched from blood (not recorded which). The receptors were sampled from a woman in her forties or fifties who had recovered from COVID-19. Each CDR3 is given with its conserved first and last residue. Fields, in order: V gene, clone size, D gene, J gene, CDR3 protein, CDR3 DNA. D genes are given only for firm matches. Rows give clone size only sometimes, using once, few, many, or a class for an expanded clone.

>TRBV18|-|-|TRBJ2-1
CASSPNSLDEQFF
TGTGCCAGCTCACCAAATTCTCTAGATGAGCAGTTCTTC
>TRBV18|-|-|TRBJ2-6
CASSPDRLGANVLTF
TGTGCCAGCTCACCTGACAGACTTGGGGCCAACGTCCTGACTTTC
>TRBV12-3/TRBV12-4|-|-|TRBJ1-1
CASRTTGTEAFF
TGTGCCAGCAGGACCACAGGGACTGAAGCTTTCTTT
>TRBV19|few|-|TRBJ1-5
CASSIGVQKGYQPQHF
TGTGCCAGTAGTATTGGTGTACAGAAAGGTTATCAGCCCCAGCATTTT
>TRBV5-8|-|TRBD2|TRBJ2-5
CASSLGGVAGGETQYF
TGTGCCAGCAGCTTGGGAGGCGTAGCGGGAGGGGAGACCCAGTACTTC
>TRBV18|few|-|TRBJ1-5
CASSPSGGSQPQHF
TGTGCCAGCTCACCATCGGGGGGCAGTCAGCCCCAGCATTTT
>TRBV28|-|-|TRBJ1-1
CASGYPEGSNTEAFF
TGTGCCAGCGGCTACCCGGAGGGGTCGAACACTGAAGCTTTCTTT
>TRBV14|-|-|TRBJ2-3
CASSSRQSTDTQYF
TGTGCCAGCAGCTCCCGACAAAGCACAGATACGCAGTATTTT
>TRBV24-1|-|TRBD1|TRBJ1-2
CATSLTGGGYTF
TGTGCCACCAGCCTTACAGGGGGAGGCTACACCTTC
>TRBV7-9|few|TRBD1|TRBJ2-2
CASSATGAGELFF
TGTGCCAGCAGCGCGACAGGGGCCGGGGAGCTGTTTTTT
>TRBV30|-|-|TRBJ1-2
CAWSWRSSYGYTF
TGTGCCTGGAGCTGGAGGTCGAGCTATGGCTACACCTTC
>TRBV7-2|-|-|TRBJ1-5
CASSFGTPYSNQPQHF
TGTGCCAGCAGCTTCGGGACACCCTATAGCAATCAGCCCCAGCATTTT
>TRBV6-5|once|-|TRBJ1-1
CASSTRQLMAFF
TGTGCCAGCAGTACCCGACAGTTGATGGCTTTCTTT
>TRBV27|-|-|TRBJ1-2
CASSAAGNYGYTF
TGTGCCAGCAGCGCTGCGGGTAACTATGGCTACACCTTC
>TRBV10-3|once|TRBD2|TRBJ2-3
CAIRSSGRAEGTDTQYF
TGTGCCATCAGATCTAGCGGGAGGGCCGAAGGCACAGATACGCAGTATTTT
>TRBV11-3|few|-|TRBJ2-3
CASSHESTDTQYF
TGTGCCAGCAGTCATGAGAGCACAGATACGCAGTATTTT
>TRBV6-5|-|-|TRBJ1-1
CASSSAVTINTEAFF
TGTGCCAGCAGTTCCGCGGTGACCATCAACACTGAAGCTTTCTTT
>TRBV7-9|-|TRBD1|TRBJ1-1
CASSHGRGEQAFF
TGTGCCAGCAGCCATGGCAGGGGGGAACAAGCTTTCTTT
>TRBV18|-|-|TRBJ1-4
CASSPAWGATNEKLFF
TGTGCCAGCTCACCAGCTTGGGGGGCAACTAATGAAAAACTGTTTTTT
>TRBV28|-|-|TRBJ1-1
CASKLQGLEAFF
TGTGCCAGCAAACTTCAGGGGCTGGAAGCTTTCTTT
>TRBV27|-|-|TRBJ1-6
CASSLPGVNSPLHF
TGTGCCAGCAGTCTCCCGGGGGTTAATTCACCCCTCCACTTT
>TRBV5-4|-|TRBD2|TRBJ2-3
CASTRAGLAGGASTDTQYF
TGTGCCAGCACACGGGCGGGACTAGCGGGGGGGGCTAGCACAGATACGCAGTATTTT